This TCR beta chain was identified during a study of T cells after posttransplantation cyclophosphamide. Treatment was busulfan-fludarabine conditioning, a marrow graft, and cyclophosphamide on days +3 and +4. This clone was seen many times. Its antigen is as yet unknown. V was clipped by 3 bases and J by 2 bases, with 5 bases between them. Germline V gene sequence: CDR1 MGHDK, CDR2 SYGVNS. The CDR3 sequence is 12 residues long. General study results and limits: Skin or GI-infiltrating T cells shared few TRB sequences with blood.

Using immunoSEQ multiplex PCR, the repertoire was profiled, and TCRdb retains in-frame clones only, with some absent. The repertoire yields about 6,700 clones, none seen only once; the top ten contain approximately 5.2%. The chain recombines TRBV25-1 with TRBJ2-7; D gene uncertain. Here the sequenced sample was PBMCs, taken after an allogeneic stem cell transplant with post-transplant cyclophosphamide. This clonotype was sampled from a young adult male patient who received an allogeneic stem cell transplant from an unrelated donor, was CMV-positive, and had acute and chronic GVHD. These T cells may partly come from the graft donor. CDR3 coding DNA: TGTGCCAGCAGTGACCTAACCTACGAGCAGTACTTC. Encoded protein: CASSDLTYEQYF.